One T cell receptor beta chain is described in this entry. The target antigen is unknown. In the PCR, 60 Vbeta and 13 Jbeta primers were used. Profiling relied on immunoSEQ multiplex PCR, and the TCRdb table lists in-frame clones only, not all of them. The sample shows 55,000 to 65,000 clones, over 75% of them seen only once. This entry belongs to a study of cytomegalovirus exposure and HLA in healthy donors. Overall study results and limits: When a later analysis compared HLA-associated TCR beta chains with equally common others, the HLA-associated chains turned out to be more clonally expanded and to have lower generation probabilities.

The CDR3 has 16 amino acids. V gave up 0 bases and J gave up 5 bases; unmatched junction bases: 8. CDR1 and CDR2 from the germline V gene are MNHEY and SMNVEV (reference sequence). Sequencing input: PBMCs. The gene calls are TRBV27 and TRBJ2-3; 7 nucleotides line up with TRBD1. The TCR was taken from a female donor in good health and CMV-seronegative. CDR3 in amino acids: CASSLSGRGFGDTQYF. In nucleotides, the CDR3 is TGTGCCAGCAGTTTATCGGGCAGGGGGTTCGGAGATACGCAGTATTTT.